This T cell receptor (beta chain) was found in a study of OX40 agonist ivuxolimab in advanced cancers. Context from the whole study: Ivuxolimab was an agonistic, fully human IgG2 monoclonal antibody directed against OX40 (CD134), a costimulatory receptor. Intravenous ivuxolimab was administered to patients every 2 weeks at six dose levels: 0.01, 0.1, 0.3, 1.5, 3 and 10 mg/kg. Partial responses were achieved by three dose-escalation patients, of whom one had hepatocellular carcinoma and two had cutaneous melanoma. Of the roughly 52 dose-escalation patients, hepatocellular carcinoma was present in about 20, melanoma in around 15, renal cell carcinoma in 9 and head and neck cancer in 9. In the dose-escalation cohort, 65% to 85% of patients were male, and the mean age was roughly 56 years with a range of roughly 20 to 80. Peripheral TCRbeta sequencing was intended to test whether TCR sequence diversity was altered and clonal T-cell expansion was caused by ivuxolimab. Prior anti-PD-1, anti-PD-L1 or anti-CTLA-4 therapy was permitted, and checkpoint inhibitors had been received by about 36% of dose-escalation patients. The monotherapy dose-escalation portion (N ≈ 55 patients) of the phase I ivuxolimab trial is reported in the paper. The full study reports these points: At doses from 0.1 to 3.0 mg/kg, clonal expansion was seen in both CD4+ and CD8+ blood T cells between baseline and week 6. Low levels of normalized T-cell clonal expansion were also seen in some nonresponding patients. After ivuxolimab, expanded clones were on average more numerous among CD8+ T cells than among CD4+ T cells. The antigen specificity of the peripheral T cells that underwent clonal expansion was not determined. In the 0.1-3.0 mg/kg groups, partial responders were among the patients with the lowest normalized peripheral clonal expansion, particularly in CD8+ T cells.

Genomic DNA was extracted from sorted cells for sequencing of the TCRbeta CDR3 region. TCRbeta CDR3 regions were sequenced using the immunoSEQ Assay. The immuneACCESS repertoire file appears here via TCRdb, limited to in-frame rearrangements. These files lack a portion of the clones; in checked studies, under half of the deficit traces to unresolved V genes, and the cause of the others is not known. This sample comprises 65,000 to 80,000 clones, approximately 84% of them detected only once. The ten largest account for roughly 0.5% of the sample. Remarks on this clone: It has no known antigen specificity. Base qualities are not recorded, but no much larger clone differs from it by a single base.

The trim is 5 bases for V and 3 bases for J, with a gap of 11 bases between the germline ends. The CDR3, cysteine through phenylalanine, is 15 amino acids long. The retained sequence is limited to the CDR3, 45 bases, with the frame set at the first base. Taken from the germline V gene (reference sequence), the CDR1 and CDR2 loops are LNHDA and SQIVND. The trial excluded patients who had a history of autoimmune disease or were on systemic immunosuppression. Peripheral blood for TCR sequencing was drawn from every dose cohort at baseline, at cycle 4 day 1 and at cycle 7 day 1. The samples were drawn from a first-in-human, open-label, multicenter phase I dose-escalation trial of ivuxolimab. The trial enrolled adults with locally advanced or metastatic head and neck squamous cell, hepatocellular, melanoma or renal cell carcinoma. Before TCR sequencing, CD4+ and CD8+ T cells were separately sorted from peripheral blood.

The source is an adult with an advanced solid tumor such as melanoma, head and neck, liver or kidney cancer. The sequence joins TRBV19 to TRBJ1-6; the D region possibly corresponds to TRBD1 (5 bases align). The sequenced sample was CD4+ or CD8+ T cells sorted from blood, obtained in a trial of the OX40 agonist ivuxolimab. At the DNA level, the sequence is TGTGCCAGTAGTCCCCGGGACGGCTATAATTCACCCCTCCACTTT. The encoded protein is CASSPRDGYNSPLHF.